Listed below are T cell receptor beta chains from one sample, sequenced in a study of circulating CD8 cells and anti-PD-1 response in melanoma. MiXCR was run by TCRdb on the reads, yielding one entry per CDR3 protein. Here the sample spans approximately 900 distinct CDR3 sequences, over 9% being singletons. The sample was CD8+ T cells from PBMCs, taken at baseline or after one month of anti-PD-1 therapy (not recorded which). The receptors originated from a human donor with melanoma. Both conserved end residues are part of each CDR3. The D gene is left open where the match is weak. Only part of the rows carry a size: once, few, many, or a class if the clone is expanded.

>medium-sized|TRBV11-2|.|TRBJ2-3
CASSWGSGTDTQYF
TGTGCCAGCAGCTGGGGGTCTGGCACAGATACGCAGTATTTT
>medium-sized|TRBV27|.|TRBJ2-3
CASMRVYTDTQYF
TGTGCCAGCATGAGGGTCTACACAGATACGCAGTATTTT
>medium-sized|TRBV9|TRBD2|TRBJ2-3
CASSVVSGVTDTQYF
TGTGCCAGCAGCGTAGTTAGCGGGGTCACAGATACGCAGTATTTT
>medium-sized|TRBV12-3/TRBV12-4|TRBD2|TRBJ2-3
CASSLPSGGAGADTQYF
TGTGCCAGCAGTCTCCCTAGCGGGGGGGCAGGAGCAGATACGCAGTATTTT
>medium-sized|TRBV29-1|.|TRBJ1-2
CSVLQGNYGYTF
TGCAGCGTCCTACAGGGAAACTATGGCTACACCTTC
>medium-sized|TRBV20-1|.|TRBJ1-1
CSARQGTEAFF
TGCAGTGCTAGACAGGGTACTGAAGCTTTCTTT
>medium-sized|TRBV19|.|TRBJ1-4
CASTPDPLTGFIANEKLFF
TGTGCCAGTACCCCCGACCCGCTGACAGGTTTTATAGCTAATGAAAAACTGTTTTTT
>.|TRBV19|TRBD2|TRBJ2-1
CASSRGRRSSYNEQFF
TGTGCCAGTAGTCGCGGGAGGCGGAGCTCCTACAATGAGCAGTTCTTC
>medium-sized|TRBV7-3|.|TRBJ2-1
CASSLEGGHNEQFF
TGTGCCAGCAGCTTAGAAGGCGGGCACAATGAGCAGTTCTTC
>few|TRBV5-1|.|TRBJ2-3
CASTTLASDTDTQYF
TGCGCCAGCACCACCCTAGCGTCCGACACGGATACGCAGTATTTT